One T cell receptor (beta chain) is described in this entry. The antigen remains unidentified. The sample comes from a study of T cells expressing NK-cell markers. On the study more broadly: Sorted T-cell subsets CD3+CD56+NKG2C+, CD3+CD56+NKG2C- and CD3+CD56-NKG2C+ were TCR beta-sequenced. Seven sequenced donors out of eight were HCMV-seropositive, one seronegative. Study-wide results and caveats: The contribution of dominant NKG2C+ clonotypes to CD8+ T cells in six donors was roughly 1.0-7.5%.

The CDR3 has 15 amino acids. 5'RACE template switching with UMIs produced the TCR beta cDNA. Each CDR3 protein gets one entry in TCRdb, which reprocessed the 5' RACE reads and gives no DNA. The sample includes about 260,000 distinct CDR3 sequences. The V call is TRBV12-3 or TRBV12-4, the J call TRBJ1-6; checking the TCRdb D call of TRBD1 is not possible without DNA. Sequencing was carried out using blood T cells: a sorted CD56 or NKG2C T cell subset, CD4+ or CD8+ T cells, or bulk PBMC T cells (not recorded which). The sequence came from a woman aged 18-70 years in good health. The CDR3 reads CASSSPGLGLSPLHF.